The 9 T cell receptor beta chains presented below share a single source sample, sequenced in a study of human T cells and chemical hapten exposure. Noted time point: pre-sensitization, week 0. Treatment given: therapeutic diphenylcyclopropenone sensitization with weekly scalp DPC. MiXCR, applied by TCRdb to the RACE reads, yields one record per CDR3 protein. The sample holds approximately 77,000 distinct CDR3 sequences, 12% to 15% seen once. This material consisted of whole blood, taken in connection with sensitization to the hapten diphenylcyclopropenone (DPC). The receptors here all came from a woman between 45 and 65 years old with alopecia areata. Some clones in this sample may be carry-over from other donors' samples.

This clonotype appeared many times. The chain uses TRBV2 and TRBJ2-1; 13 nucleotides align to TRBD2. In germline, CDR1 is SNHLY, CDR2 FYNNEI. The CDR3 contains 17 residues. The V gene end was trimmed by 5 bases and the J gene end by 9 bases; junction bases not matched to a gene: 13. This CDR3 is CASSQVHGLAGETEQFF. CDR3 sequence (DNA): TGTGCCAGCAGTCAGGTCCACGGACTAGCGGGAGAAACTGAGCAGTTCTTC. Full variable domain (rest looked up from reference TRBV2 and TRBJ2-1): EPEVTQTPSHQVTQMGQEVILRCVPISNHLYFYWYRQILGQKVEFLVSFYNNEISEKSEIFDDQFSVERPDGSNFTLKIRSTKLEDSAMYFCASSQVHGLAGETEQFFGPGTRLTVL.

This clonotype was detected ten times or more. V gene TRBV29-1 combines with J gene TRBJ1-1; D perhaps matches TRBD1 (6 bases). V lost 8 bases and J lost 10, with 17 bases in between. The CDR3 is 11 amino acids. The germline CDR1 and CDR2 sequences are SQVTM and ANQGSEA. This chain's CDR3 is CSIKWGAIAFF. The DNA for the CDR3 is TGCAGCATAAAGTGGGGGGCGATAGCTTTCTTT.

This clonotype was seen more than once but under ten times. This rearrangement joins TRBV7-9 to TRBJ1-1, with 8 bases fitting TRBD1. The CDR3 loop spans 14 amino acids. After removal of 5 bases from V and 5 bases from J, the junction contained 7 bases not matched to a gene. Germline-derived CDR1 and CDR2 are SEHNR and FQNEAQ (reference sequence). The CDR3 DNA reads as TGTGCCAGCAGCCACGACAGGGGAAGAACTGAAGCTTTCTTT. It codes for CASSHDRGRTEAFF.

Here the CDR3 reads CSVASTVALVQYF. CDR3 nucleotides: TGCAGCGTTGCAAGCACCGTTGCGCTTGTTCAGTACTTC. The chain links TRBV29-1 to TRBJ2-4; D unclear. The CDR3 runs to 13 residues. CDR1 and CDR2 (germline): SQVTM, ANQGSEA. V lost 4 bases and J lost 11, with 18 bases in between.

By frequency in the sample, this clonotype is medium-sized (0.01 to 0.1%). The J gene is TRBJ1-3, the V gene TRBV10-2; the D gene is possibly TRBD1 (6 bases). Trimming pared 0 bases from V and 0 bases from J, leaving 15 bases between. Germline lookup yields CDR1 WSHSY and CDR2 SAAADI. The CDR3 spans 18 residues. The chain's CDR3 is CASSESIYGGLSGNTIYF. The CDR3 DNA follows: TGCGCCAGCAGTGAGTCGATTTACGGGGGCCTCTCTGGAAACACCATATATTTT.

The genes are TRBV29-1 and TRBJ2-5; 7 nucleotides match TRBD1. With 6 bases clipped from V and 5 bases from J, the junction kept 9 bases outside the gene matches. The CDR3 has 13 residues. Germline CDR1 is SQVTM and CDR2 is ANQGSEA. CDR3: CSVNRGRTETQYF. DNA of the CDR3: TGCAGCGTGAACAGGGGCCGGACGGAGACCCAGTACTTC.

Within the sample, this clonotype is medium-sized (0.01 to 0.1%). The V and J genes are TRBV6-6 and TRBJ1-1, with D hard to call. Trimming pared 8 bases from V and 3 bases from J, leaving 10 bases between. This CDR3 is built from 12 residues. Germline V lookup: CDR1 MNHNY, CDR2 SVGAGI (reference sequence). CDR3 DNA sequence: TGTGCCAGCTCCCCTGGGCACACTGAAGCTTTCTTT. Translating gives CASSPGHTEAFF.

J is TRBJ2-7 and V is TRBV18; 7 nucleotides match TRBD2. Trimming cost V 5 bases and J 6 bases; bases outside gene matches: 4. Germline CDR1 reads KGHSH; CDR2 reads LQKENI. There are 12 residues in the CDR3. Here the CDR3 DNA reads TGTGCCAGCTCAGCGGGAGTTTTCGAGCAGTACTTC. Its protein product is CASSAGVFEQYF.

The V gene is TRBV5-1, the J gene TRBJ1-2; D uncertain. This CDR3 spans 13 amino acids. V was clipped by 0 bases and J by 2 bases, with 5 bases between them. Germline lookup yields CDR1 SGHRS and CDR2 YFSETQ. CDR3 in amino acids: CASSLAQNYGYTF. CDR3 DNA: TGCGCCAGCAGCTTGGCACAGAACTATGGCTACACCTTC.